This T cell receptor beta chain was sequenced for a study of control samples from healthy donors and cancer patients. This table comes from immunoSEQ multiplex PCR, and its TCRdb copy is limited to in-frame clones, with some not included. Seen here are about 78,000 clones, about 89% observed once, and the top ten hold about 7.6%. The CDR3 has 11 residues. Germline V CDR1 and CDR2: MDHEN, SYDVKM. Trimming removed 6 bases from V and 7 bases from J, with 9 bases in between. The rearrangement links TRBV28 to TRBJ1-2; D is unclear. This TCR came from a woman between 55 and 75 years old in good health. Sequenced input: blood. Written as DNA, the CDR3 is TGTGCCAGCAGCTCGAGATTTGGCTACACCTTC. Its protein is CASSSRFGYTF.